The 3 T cell receptor beta chains below come from one sample, sequenced in a study of HIV-infected patients and healthy controls. TCRdb passed the 5' RACE reads through MiXCR, listing each CDR3 protein once. The table shows 15,000 to 20,000 distinct CDR3 sequences, with over 15% occurring only once. The sequenced sample was CD8+ T cells from blood. The source is a human donor in good health.

This clonotype was seen only a few times. The CDR3 coding sequence is TGTGCCAGCAGCTTAACGGACAACGGTCACGAGCAGTACTTC. This translates into CASSLTDNGHEQYF. The gene calls are TRBV11-3 and TRBJ2-7, with D tentatively TRBD1 (5 bases). Per the germline V gene, CDR1 is SGHNT and CDR2 is YENEEA. Trimming took off 2 bases at V and 5 bases at J, with 13 bases between the two ends. This CDR3 region has 14 residues.

This clonotype was counted many times. This chain connects TRBV14 to TRBJ2-5; 7 bases align to TRBD1. CDR1 and CDR2 (germline): SGHDN, FVKESK. V shed 2 bases and J 3 bases; nucleotides not matched to a gene: 3. This CDR3 region has 14 residues. The CDR3 region is CASSQFDREETQYF. As DNA, the CDR3 is TGTGCCAGCAGCCAATTCGACAGGGAAGAGACCCAGTACTTC.

The rearrangement links TRBV7-8 to TRBJ2-1; 10 nucleotides align to TRBD2. In germline, CDR1 is SGHVS, CDR2 FQNEAQ. V was pared by 5 bases and J by 6 bases, with 19 bases of the junction left unmatched. The CDR3 totals 19 residues. The CDR3 here is CASSPAGTSDHPIPNEQFF. The CDR3 DNA reads as TGTGCCAGCAGCCCCGCCGGGACTAGCGATCACCCAATCCCCAATGAGCAGTTCTTC.